This TCR beta chain was sequenced in a study of cytomegalovirus exposure and HLA in healthy donors. Study at large: Clustering assigned 70% to 90% of the approximately 400 genotyped donors to the Caucasian-associated ancestry cluster.

The PCR used 60 Vbeta and 13 Jbeta primers. Data came from immunoSEQ multiplex PCR; TCRdb stores just in-frame clones and leaves some out. Of over 150,000 clones listed, over 70% are singletons. V lost 3 bases to trimming and J lost 7 bases, with 14 bases between them. CDR1 is SGHRS and CDR2 is YFSETQ in the germline V gene. This CDR3 is built from 13 residues. The receptor's source is a woman in her fifties or sixties in good health and CMV-seropositive. The chain carries TRBV5-1 and TRBJ2-7; D is unresolved. Sequencing was performed on PBMCs. CDR3 sequence: CASSSEPRREQYF. In nucleotides, the CDR3 is TGCGCCAGCAGCTCCGAACCTCGTCGGGAGCAGTACTTC.